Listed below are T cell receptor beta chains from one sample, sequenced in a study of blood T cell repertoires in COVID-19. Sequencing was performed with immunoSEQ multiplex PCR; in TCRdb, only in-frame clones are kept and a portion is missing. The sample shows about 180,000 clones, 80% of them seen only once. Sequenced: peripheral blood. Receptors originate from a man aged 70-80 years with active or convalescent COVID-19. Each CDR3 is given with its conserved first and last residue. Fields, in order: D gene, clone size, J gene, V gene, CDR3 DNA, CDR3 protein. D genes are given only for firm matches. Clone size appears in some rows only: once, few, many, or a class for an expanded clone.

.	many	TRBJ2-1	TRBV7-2	TGTGCCAGCAGCTTGGAGGTCCTGGTCTTC	CASSLEVLVF
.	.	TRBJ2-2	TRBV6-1	TGTGCCAGCAGTGAATACCGAGCGAACACCGGGGAGCTGTTTTTT	CASSEYRANTGELFF
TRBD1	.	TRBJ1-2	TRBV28	TGTGCCAGCACCCCTCAGACAGGGGCTGGCTACACCTTC	CASTPQTGAGYTF
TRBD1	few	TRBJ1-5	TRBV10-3	TGTGCCATCAGCGAGTGGACAGGGAATCAGCCCCAGCATTTT	CAISEWTGNQPQHF
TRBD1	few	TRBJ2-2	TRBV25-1	TGTGCCAGCAGTGACAGGGGGCGCAGCACCGGGGAGCTGTTTTTT	CASSDRGRSTGELFF
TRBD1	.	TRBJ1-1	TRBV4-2	TGTGCCAGCAGCCATTACCAGGGGGTCGAGAACACTGAAGCTTTCTTT	CASSHYQGVENTEAFF
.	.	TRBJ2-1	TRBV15	TGTGCCACCAGCAGCCCCCCCGGTCGGGAACGGAATGAGCAGTTCTTC	CATSSPPGRERNEQFF
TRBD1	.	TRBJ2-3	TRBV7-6	TGTGCCAGCAGCTCCAATCCCGGACAGGGAACAGATACGCAGTATTTT	CASSSNPGQGTDTQYF
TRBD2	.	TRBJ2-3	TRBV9	TGTGCCAGCAGCGTAAGGGAGATAGCGGGGGTCACAGATACGCAGTATTTT	CASSVREIAGVTDTQYF
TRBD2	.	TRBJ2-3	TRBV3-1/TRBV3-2	TGTGCCAGCAGCCTCTCCATGGCGGGGGGGTTGACTAGCACAGATACGCAGTATTTT	CASSLSMAGGLTSTDTQYF
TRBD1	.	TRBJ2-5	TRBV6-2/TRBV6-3	TGTGCCAGCAGTTACTTGGACAGGTTTAATACGGCCCAGTACTTC	CASSYLDRFNTAQYF
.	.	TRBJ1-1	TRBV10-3	TGTGCCATCAGATCGACTGTAGGCACTGAAGCTTTCTTT	CAIRSTVGTEAFF
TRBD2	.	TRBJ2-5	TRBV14	TGTGCCAGCAGCCCGCTAGCGGGGCGGACCCAAGAGACCCAGTACTTC	CASSPLAGRTQETQYF
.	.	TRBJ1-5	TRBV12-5	TGTGCTAGTGGTTTGTTAGGGGGAGATTATCAGCCCCAGCATTTT	CASGLLGGDYQPQHF
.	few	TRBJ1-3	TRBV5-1	TGCGCCAGCAGCTTGGGAAGGTCAGGGGCCTCTGGAAACACCATATATTTT	CASSLGRSGASGNTIYF
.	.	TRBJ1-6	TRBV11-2	TGTGCCAGCAGCCGAGGGGTAGCGGATTCACCCCTCCACTTT	CASSRGVADSPLHF
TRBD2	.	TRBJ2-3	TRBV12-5	TGTGCTAGTGGTCCCCGAGGACTAGCGGGACCCCCAGATACGCAGTATTTT	CASGPRGLAGPPDTQYF
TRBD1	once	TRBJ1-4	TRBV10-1	TGCGCCAGCAGCCCCGGGACAGGGGAGGATTGGGATGAAAAACTGTTTTTT	CASSPGTGEDWDEKLFF
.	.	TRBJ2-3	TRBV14	TGTGCCAGCAGCCAATTCCTGGGGCCCACAGATACGCAGTATTTT	CASSQFLGPTDTQYF
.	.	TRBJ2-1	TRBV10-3	TGTGCCATCGGAGCGGGTAACTCCTACAATGAGCAGTTCTTC	CAIGAGNSYNEQFF
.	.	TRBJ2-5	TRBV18	TGTGCCAGCTCACCTTTAAGAGACCAAGAGACCCAGTACTTC	CASSPLRDQETQYF
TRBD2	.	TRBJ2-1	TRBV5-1	TGCGCCAGCAGCTTGGGGCCTAGCGGGGAAGGGGAGCAGTTCTTC	CASSLGPSGEGEQFF
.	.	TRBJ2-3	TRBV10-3	TGTGCCATCAGTGAAAGAACTACTACTAGCACAGATACGCAGTATTTT	CAISERTTTSTDTQYF
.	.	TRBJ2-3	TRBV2	TGTGCCAGCAGTGAAAGACTACAGGGACCCACAGATACGCAGTATTTT	CASSERLQGPTDTQYF
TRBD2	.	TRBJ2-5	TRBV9	TGTGCCAGCAGCGCCCGACTAGCGGGGGAGACCCAGTACTTC	CASSARLAGETQYF
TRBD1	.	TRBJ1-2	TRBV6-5	TGTGCCAGCAGCCGGGGACAGTTGAGCTATGGCTACACCTTC	CASSRGQLSYGYTF
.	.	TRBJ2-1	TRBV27	TGTGCCAGCAGCCTTACCAGGGCAGTCAGCTACAATGAGCAGTTCTTC	CASSLTRAVSYNEQFF
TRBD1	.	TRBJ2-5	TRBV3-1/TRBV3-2	TGTGCCAGCAGCCAAGGGGGACAGGGTCATGAGACCCAGTACTTC	CASSQGGQGHETQYF
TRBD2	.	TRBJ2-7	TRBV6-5	TGTGCCAGCAAGGCTAGCGGGAGCTTCTGGGAGCAGTACTTC	CASKASGSFWEQYF
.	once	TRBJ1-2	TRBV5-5	TGTGCCAGCAGCTTTAACCAGGGAGGCTATGGCTACACCTTC	CASSFNQGGYGYTF
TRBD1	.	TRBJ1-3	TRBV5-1	TGCGCCAGCAGCTTGGTTGCAGGGGGCTCATCTGGAAACACCATATATTTT	CASSLVAGGSSGNTIYF
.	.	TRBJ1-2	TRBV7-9	TGTGCCAGCAGCTTAGGAGGGCAGGGCTACACCTTC	CASSLGGQGYTF
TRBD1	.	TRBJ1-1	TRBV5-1	TGCGCCAGCAGATGGGGGACAGACACTGAAGCTTTCTTT	CASRWGTDTEAFF
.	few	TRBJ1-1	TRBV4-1	TGCGCCAGCAGCCATCAAAGGGGCACTGAAGCTTTCTTT	CASSHQRGTEAFF
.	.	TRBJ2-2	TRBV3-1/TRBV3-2	TGTGCCAGCAGCCGAGACAGGTGGACCGGGGAGCTGTTTTTT	CASSRDRWTGELFF
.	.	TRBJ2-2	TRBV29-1	TGCAGCGTAGACAGGTCGAACACCGGGGAGCTGTTTTTT	CSVDRSNTGELFF
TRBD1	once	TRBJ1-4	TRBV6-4	TGTGCCAGCAGGGCAGAGTCTAGGACAGGTGATAGGTTAGCTAATGAAAAACTGTTTTTT	CASRAESRTGDRLANEKLFF
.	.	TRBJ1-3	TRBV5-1	TGCGCCAGCAGCTTGGACAGTCGCTCTGGAAACACCATATATTTT	CASSLDSRSGNTIYF
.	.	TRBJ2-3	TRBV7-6	TGTGCCAGCAGCTTAGACGGGAGCGGCAGCACAGATACGCAGTATTTT	CASSLDGSGSTDTQYF
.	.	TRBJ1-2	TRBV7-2	TGTGCCAGCCGGACTATTTCATTTGGATCTAACTATGGCTACACCTTC	CASRTISFGSNYGYTF
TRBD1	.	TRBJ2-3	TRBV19	TGTGCCAGTAGTCCCACAGGGGTGGCAGATACGCAGTATTTT	CASSPTGVADTQYF
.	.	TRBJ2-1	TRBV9	TGTGCCAGCAGCGTAGGAAGTCTGGGGAGAGGTGAGCAGTTCTTC	CASSVGSLGRGEQFF
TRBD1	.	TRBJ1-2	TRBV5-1	TGCGCCAGCAGCTTGGGGGACAGGGAAGTCTATGGCTACACCTTC	CASSLGDREVYGYTF
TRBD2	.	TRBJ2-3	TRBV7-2	TGTGCCAGCAGCCTGACTAGCGGGGTGGTTGATACGCAGTATTTT	CASSLTSGVVDTQYF